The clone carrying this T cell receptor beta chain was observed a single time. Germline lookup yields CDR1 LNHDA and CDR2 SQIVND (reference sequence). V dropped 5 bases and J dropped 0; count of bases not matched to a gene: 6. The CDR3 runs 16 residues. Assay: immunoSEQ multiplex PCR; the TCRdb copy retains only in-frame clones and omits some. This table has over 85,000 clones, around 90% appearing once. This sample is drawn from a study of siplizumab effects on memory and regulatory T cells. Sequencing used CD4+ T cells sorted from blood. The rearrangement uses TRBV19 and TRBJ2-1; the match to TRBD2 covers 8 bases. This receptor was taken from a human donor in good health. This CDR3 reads CASSGIAGSSYNEQFF. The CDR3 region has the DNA TGTGCCAGTAGTGGTATAGCGGGGAGCTCCTACAATGAGCAGTTCTTC.